This T cell receptor (beta chain) was identified during a study of blood T cell repertoires in COVID-19. The repertoire was sequenced with immunoSEQ multiplex PCR; TCRdb's copy has only in-frame clones and lacks some. The sample contains some 260,000 clones, 70% to 85% of which appear only once. The CDR3 length is 14 residues. CDR1 and CDR2 from the germline V gene are SGDLS and YYNGEE. The trim removed 3 bases at V and 2 bases at J, leaving 4 bases unmatched. This receptor was obtained from an elderly woman with active or convalescent COVID-19. What was sequenced was peripheral blood. The chain recombines TRBV9 with TRBJ1-2; 7 nucleotides agree with TRBD1. In nucleotides, the CDR3 is TGTGCCAGCAGCGCACGACAGGGAAACTATGGCTACACCTTC. Translated: CASSARQGNYGYTF.